The 14 T cell receptor beta chains presented below share a single source sample, sequenced in a study of human T cells and chemical hapten exposure. TCRdb reprocessed the RACE reads with MiXCR, giving one entry per CDR3 protein. The table lists about 190,000 distinct CDR3 sequences, 20% to 25% of them singletons. Specified time point: patch test 3, about 24 weeks after DPC sensitization. Treatment reported: therapeutic diphenylcyclopropenone sensitization with weekly scalp DPC. The sample here was whole blood, taken in connection with sensitization to the hapten diphenylcyclopropenone (DPC). The receptor source for this set is a woman aged 40 to 50 with alopecia areata. Some clones in this sample may be carry-over from other donors' samples.

This clonotype was seen only a few times. The V call is TRBV7-9, the J call TRBJ1-2; D possibly corresponds to TRBD1 (5 bases). Germline CDR1 SEHNR, CDR2 FQNEAQ (reference sequence). V was trimmed by 0 bases and J by 5 bases, leaving 7 bases between them. CDR3 length: 13 residues. The CDR3 spells CASSLAGTYGYTF. CDR3 nucleotides: TGTGCCAGCAGCTTAGCTGGGACGTATGGCTACACCTTC.

The chain links TRBV5-1 to TRBJ1-5; 11 bases are a match to TRBD1. CDR3 size: 15 residues. With V trimmed by 2 bases and J by 8 bases, 6 bases remained unmatched. CDR1 and CDR2 from the germline V gene are SGHRS and YFSETQ. Written as DNA, the CDR3 is TGCGCCAGCAGCTTCGGACAGGGGGCCGAGGAGCCCCAGCATTTT. Protein sequence: CASSFGQGAEEPQHF. Complete variable domain (other parts from reference TRBV5-1 and TRBJ1-5): KAGVTQTPRYLIKTRGQQVTLSCSPISGHRSVSWYQQTPGQGLQFLFEYFSETQRNKGNFPGRFSGRQFSNSRSEMNVSTLELGDSALYLCASSFGQGAEEPQHFGDGTRLSIL.

The genes are TRBV9 and TRBJ2-7; 11 nucleotides match TRBD2. This CDR3 has 16 residues. J gave up 5 bases and V 0 bases, and 7 bases lay outside the gene matches. Germline V gene lookup returns CDR1 SGDLS and CDR2 YYNGEE. The CDR3 nucleotides read TGTGCCAGCAGCGTAGACCTAGCGGGGGGAGTTGACGAGCAGTACTTC. It yields the protein CASSVDLAGGVDEQYF.

This clonotype was seen only a few times. V gene TRBV7-2 combines with J gene TRBJ2-7; D possibly matches TRBD1 or TRBD2 (7 bases each). The ends were cut back, 5 bases at V and 4 bases at J, with 21 bases in the middle. This CDR3 is 16 amino acids long. Germline V gene data show CDR1 as SGHTA and CDR2 as FQGNSA. The CDR3 here is CASSPWGAGGGYEQYF. The DNA for the CDR3 is TGTGCCAGCAGCCCCTGGGGGGCAGGGGGGGGTTACGAGCAGTACTTC.

This clonotype was counted a few times. This chain connects TRBV10-3 to TRBJ2-7, with 7 bases matching TRBD1. After removal of 6 bases from V and 4 bases from J, the junction contained 6 bases not matched to a gene. The CDR3 runs to 13 residues. Germline values: CDR1 ENHRY, CDR2 SYGVKD. The CDR3 DNA reads TGTGCCATCAGGGCGGACAGGAGATACGAGCAGTACTTC. It yields the protein CAIRADRRYEQYF.

This clonotype was seen a few times. This chain connects TRBV7-9 to TRBJ2-1; TRBD2 matches at 10 bases. Looked up from germline, CDR1 is SEHNR and CDR2 is FQNEAQ (reference sequence). The J segment lost 9 bases and the V segment lost 1 base, leaving 12 bases of the junction unmatched. The CDR3 is made up of 17 amino acids. The CDR3 loop reads CASSLEPGAGGSGEQFF. The CDR3 DNA follows: TGTGCCAGCAGCTTAGAGCCGGGAGCGGGAGGGTCCGGTGAGCAGTTCTTC. Supplemented by reference TRBV7-9 and TRBJ2-1, the full variable domain reads DTGVSQNPRHKITKRGQNVTFRCDPISEHNRLYWYRQTLGQGPEFLTYFQNEAQLEKSRLLSDRFSAERPKGSFSTLEIQRTEQGDSAMYLCASSLEPGAGGSGEQFFGPGTRLTVL.

J is TRBJ1-1 and V is TRBV7-2; D unresolved. The CDR3 runs 14 residues. Germline CDR1 reads SGHTA; CDR2 reads FQGNSA. Trimming took off 1 base at V and 4 bases at J, with 10 bases between the two ends. CDR3 in DNA: TGTGCCAGCAGCTTAGGGTCAGTGGGCACTGAAGCTTTCTTT. It is translated as CASSLGSVGTEAFF.

A few counts support this clonotype. V and J are TRBV5-6 and TRBJ2-2; 7 bases fit TRBD2. V dropped 4 bases and J dropped 3; count of bases not matched to a gene: 12. CDR1 SGHDT and CDR2 YYEEEE come from the germline V gene. This CDR3 region has 17 residues. This chain's CDR3 is CASSPDGGVADTGELFF. DNA for the CDR3: TGTGCCAGCAGCCCAGATGGGGGGGTGGCCGACACCGGGGAGCTGTTTTTT. Combining the CDR3 with reference TRBV5-6 and TRBJ2-2 gives the whole variable domain DAGVTQSPTHLIKTRGQQVTLRCSPKSGHDTVSWYQQALGQGPQFIFQYYEEEERQRGNFPDRFSGHQFPNYSSELNVNALLLGDSALYLCASSPDGGVADTGELFFGEGSRLTVL.

The chain combines TRBV25-1 with TRBJ2-6; D tentatively fits TRBD1 or TRBD2 (5 bases each). The CDR3 covers 16 residues. CDR1 and CDR2 (germline): MGHDK, SYGVNS. V was cut by 0 bases and J by 4 bases, with 10 bases left in between. The chain's CDR3 is CASSEYWGTGANVLTF. As DNA, the CDR3 is TGTGCCAGCAGTGAATATTGGGGGACCGGGGCCAACGTCCTGACTTTC.

The chain joins TRBV11-1 to TRBJ1-1, with TRBD1 identical over 7 bases. The ends lost 6 bases at V and 1 base at J; junction bases unmatched: 11. This CDR3 region has 16 residues. Germline CDR1 is SGHAT and CDR2 is FQDESV (reference sequence). Written as DNA, the CDR3 is TGTGCCAGCAGGGAGGGGAAGGGGGCGCAGAACACTGAAGCTTTCTTT. This gives the protein CASREGKGAQNTEAFF.

This clonotype was observed a few times. V and J are TRBV9 and TRBJ2-7, with TRBD2 matching over 7 bases. Germline V gene sequence: CDR1 SGDLS, CDR2 YYNGEE. Germline trimming cut 7 bases from V and 6 bases from J; bases unmatched to any gene: 13. The CDR3 runs 14 residues. The DNA for the CDR3 is TGTGCCAGCGGCTTGGGATCAGCGGGAAGCGAGCAGTACTTC. This encodes CASGLGSAGSEQYF. Filled out from reference TRBV9 and TRBJ2-7, the complete variable domain reads DSGVTQTPKHLITATGQRVTLRCSPRSGDLSVYWYQQSLDQGLQFLIQYYNGEERAKGNILERFSAQQFPDLHSELNLSSLELGDSALYFCASGLGSAGSEQYFGPGTRLTVT.

This chain connects TRBV7-9 to TRBJ2-7, with D possibly being TRBD1 or TRBD2 (5 bases each). This CDR3 spans 14 amino acids. The V and J ends lost 5 bases and 3 bases respectively, with 14 bases between them. The germline V gene encodes CDR1 SEHNR and CDR2 FQNEAQ (reference sequence). The CDR3 reads CASSHGDPNYEQYF. DNA for the CDR3: TGTGCCAGCAGCCATGGGGACCCAAACTACGAGCAGTACTTC.

In its sample, this clonotype was seen many times. The chain links TRBV20-1 to TRBJ2-4, with TRBD2 matching over 10 bases. This CDR3 spans 14 amino acids. CDR1 DFQATT and CDR2 SNEGSKA come from the germline V gene (reference sequence). V was pared by 1 base and J by 16 bases, with 13 bases of the junction left unmatched. The chain's CDR3 is CSARVAAGGPEEYF. Here the CDR3 DNA reads TGCAGTGCTAGAGTCGCAGCGGGAGGGCCCGAGGAATACTTC.

The rearrangement links TRBV28 to TRBJ2-1, with 7 bases identical to TRBD2. Germline CDR1 MDHEN, CDR2 SYDVKM. Unmatched junction bases numbered 2, after V lost 4 bases and J lost 2 bases. This CDR3 is 14 amino acids long. The CDR3 is CASSYGLAYNEQFF. CDR3 sequence (DNA): TGTGCCAGCAGTTACGGACTAGCCTACAATGAGCAGTTCTTC.